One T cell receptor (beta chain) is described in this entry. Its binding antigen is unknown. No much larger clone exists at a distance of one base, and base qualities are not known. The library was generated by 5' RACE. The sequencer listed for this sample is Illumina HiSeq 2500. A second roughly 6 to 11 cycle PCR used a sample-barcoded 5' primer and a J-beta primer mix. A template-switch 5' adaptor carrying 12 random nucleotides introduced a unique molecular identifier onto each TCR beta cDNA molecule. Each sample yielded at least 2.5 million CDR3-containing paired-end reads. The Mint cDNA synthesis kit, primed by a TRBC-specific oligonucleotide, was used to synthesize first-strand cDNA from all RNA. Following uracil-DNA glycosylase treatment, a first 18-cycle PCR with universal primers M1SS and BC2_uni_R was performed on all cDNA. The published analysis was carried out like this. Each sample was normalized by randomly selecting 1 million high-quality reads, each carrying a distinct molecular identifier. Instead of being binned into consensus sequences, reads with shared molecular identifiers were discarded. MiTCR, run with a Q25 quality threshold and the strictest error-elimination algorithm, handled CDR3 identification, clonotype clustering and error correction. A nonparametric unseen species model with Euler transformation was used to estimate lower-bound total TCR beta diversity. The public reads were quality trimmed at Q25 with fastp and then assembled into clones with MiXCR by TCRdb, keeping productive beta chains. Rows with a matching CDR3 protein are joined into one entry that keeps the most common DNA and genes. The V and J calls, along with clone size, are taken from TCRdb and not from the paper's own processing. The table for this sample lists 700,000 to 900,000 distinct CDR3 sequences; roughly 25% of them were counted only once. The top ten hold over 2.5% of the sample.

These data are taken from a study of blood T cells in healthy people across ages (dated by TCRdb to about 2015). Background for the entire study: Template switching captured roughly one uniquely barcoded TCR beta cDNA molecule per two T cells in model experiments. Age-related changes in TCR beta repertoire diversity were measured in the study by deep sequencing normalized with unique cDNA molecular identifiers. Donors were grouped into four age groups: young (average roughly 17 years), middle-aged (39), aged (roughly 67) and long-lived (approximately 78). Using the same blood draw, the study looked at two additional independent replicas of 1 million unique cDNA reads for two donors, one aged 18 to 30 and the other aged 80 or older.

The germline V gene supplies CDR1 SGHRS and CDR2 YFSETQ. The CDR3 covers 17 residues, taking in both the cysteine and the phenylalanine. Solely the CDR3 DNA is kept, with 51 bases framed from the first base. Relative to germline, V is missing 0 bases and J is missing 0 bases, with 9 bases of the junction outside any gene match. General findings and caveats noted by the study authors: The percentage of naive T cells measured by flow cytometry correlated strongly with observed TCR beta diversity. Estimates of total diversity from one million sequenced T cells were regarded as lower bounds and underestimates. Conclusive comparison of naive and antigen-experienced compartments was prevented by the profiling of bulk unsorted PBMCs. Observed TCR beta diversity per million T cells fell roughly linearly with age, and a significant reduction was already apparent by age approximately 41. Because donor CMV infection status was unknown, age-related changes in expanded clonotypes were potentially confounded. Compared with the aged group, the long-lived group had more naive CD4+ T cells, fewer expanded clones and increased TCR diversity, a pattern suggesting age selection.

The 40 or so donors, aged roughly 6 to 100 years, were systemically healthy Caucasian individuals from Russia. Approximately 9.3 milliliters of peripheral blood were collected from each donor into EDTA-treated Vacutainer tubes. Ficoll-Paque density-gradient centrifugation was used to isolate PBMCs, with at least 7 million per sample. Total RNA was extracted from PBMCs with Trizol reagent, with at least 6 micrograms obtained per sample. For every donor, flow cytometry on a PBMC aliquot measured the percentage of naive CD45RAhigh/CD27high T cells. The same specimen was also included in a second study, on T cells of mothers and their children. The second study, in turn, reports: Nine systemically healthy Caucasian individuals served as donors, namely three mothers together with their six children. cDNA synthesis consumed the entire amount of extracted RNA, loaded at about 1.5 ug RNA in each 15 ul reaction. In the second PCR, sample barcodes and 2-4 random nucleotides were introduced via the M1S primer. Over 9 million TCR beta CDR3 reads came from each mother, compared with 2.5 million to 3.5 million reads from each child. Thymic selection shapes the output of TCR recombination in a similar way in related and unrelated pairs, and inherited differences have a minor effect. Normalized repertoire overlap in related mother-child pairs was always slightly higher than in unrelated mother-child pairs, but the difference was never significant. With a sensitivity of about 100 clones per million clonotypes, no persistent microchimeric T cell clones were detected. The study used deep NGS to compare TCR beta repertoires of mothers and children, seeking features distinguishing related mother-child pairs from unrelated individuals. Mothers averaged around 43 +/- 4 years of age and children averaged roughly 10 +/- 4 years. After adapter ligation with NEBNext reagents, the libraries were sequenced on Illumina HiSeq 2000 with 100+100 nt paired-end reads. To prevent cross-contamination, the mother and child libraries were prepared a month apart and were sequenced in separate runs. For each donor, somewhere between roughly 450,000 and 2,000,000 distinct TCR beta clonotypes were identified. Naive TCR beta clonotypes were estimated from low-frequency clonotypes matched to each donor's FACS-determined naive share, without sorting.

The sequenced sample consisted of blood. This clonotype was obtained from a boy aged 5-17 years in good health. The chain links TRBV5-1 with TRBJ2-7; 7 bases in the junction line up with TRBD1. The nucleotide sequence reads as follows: TGCGCCAGCAGCTTGGATGAACAGGGGTCACTCTCCTACGAGCAGTACTTC. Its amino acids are CASSLDEQGSLSYEQYF.